The rows below give T cell receptor beta chains drawn from one sample of a study of blood T cell repertoires in COVID-19. The repertoire was sequenced with immunoSEQ multiplex PCR; TCRdb's copy has only in-frame clones and lacks some. The sample has some 120,000 clones, roughly 90% seen once; the top ten hold approximately 8%. The sample consisted of peripheral blood. The receptors derive from a man in his fifties or sixties with acute or convalescent COVID-19. Both conserved end residues are part of each CDR3. D genes are given only for firm matches. Rows may omit the clone size; those that give it use once, few, many or a size class.

CDR3: CASSRARAHSYEQYF
DNA: TGTGCCAGCAGCCGGGCCAGAGCACATTCCTACGAGCAGTACTTC
J: TRBJ2-7
V: TRBV6-2/TRBV6-3
size: NA
D: NA

CDR3: CAWSSLGETQYF
DNA: TGTGCCTGGAGTAGCCTTGGAGAGACCCAGTACTTC
J: TRBJ2-5
V: TRBV30
size: NA
D: NA

CDR3: CASSLATGGYGYTF
DNA: TGCGCCAGCAGCTTGGCAACAGGGGGCTACGGCTACACCTTC
J: TRBJ1-2
V: TRBV5-1
size: NA
D: TRBD1

CDR3: CATHEGTGTQYF
DNA: TGTGCCACCCATGAGGGAACTGGGACCCAGTACTTC
J: TRBJ2-5
V: TRBV15
size: NA
D: NA

CDR3: CASSLIVSGGMNTEAFF
DNA: TGTGCCAGCAGCTTAATTGTGTCAGGGGGCATGAACACTGAAGCTTTCTTT
J: TRBJ1-1
V: TRBV7-2
size: NA
D: TRBD1

CDR3: CASSSSGREGSDTQYF
DNA: TGTGCCAGCAGCAGCTCCGGGCGGGAGGGCTCAGATACGCAGTATTTT
J: TRBJ2-3
V: TRBV21-1
size: few
D: NA

CDR3: CASSPLRGNTEAFF
DNA: TGTGCCAGTAGCCCCTTAAGGGGGAACACTGAAGCTTTCTTT
J: TRBJ1-1
V: TRBV19
size: NA
D: NA

CDR3: CSVILRDEQYF
DNA: TGCAGCGTAATACTCAGGGACGAGCAGTACTTC
J: TRBJ2-7
V: TRBV29-1
size: NA
D: NA

CDR3: CASSPPGAAKAETQYF
DNA: TGTGCCAGCAGCCCACCCGGCGCGGCCAAAGCGGAGACCCAGTACTTC
J: TRBJ2-5
V: TRBV11-3
size: NA
D: NA

CDR3: CASSPGTGWITEAFF
DNA: TGTGCCAGCAGCCCCGGGACAGGGTGGATAACTGAAGCTTTCTTT
J: TRBJ1-1
V: TRBV5-6
size: NA
D: TRBD1

CDR3: CATSSPGQVSDTQYF
DNA: TGTGCCACCAGCTCTCCGGGACAGGTATCAGATACGCAGTATTTT
J: TRBJ2-3
V: TRBV15
size: NA
D: TRBD1